This T cell receptor (beta chain) was found in a study of blood T cell repertoires in COVID-19. Study information: Sites across the United States, Italy and Spain contributed samples from acute and convalescent COVID-19. T cells, B-cell-depleted T cells, or PBMCs supplied cDNA or gDNA.

As handled by the study authors: Counts of nucleated cells, estimated from reference gene primer amplification, were obtained. TCRdb's table, derived via immunoSEQ multiplex PCR, lists solely in-frame clones and lacks some. D and trimming come from the DNA, and the V and J calls and clone size come from that table. The sample holds over 200,000 clones; 87% are singletons and the top ten take 1.5% to 2%. This clone was seen just once. Germline-derived CDR1 and CDR2 are SNHLY and FYNNEI. The V gene end was trimmed by 6 bases and the J gene end by 5 bases; junction bases not matched to a gene: 9. The CDR3 has 15 residues.

The receptor was derived from a man aged 40-55 years with active or convalescent COVID-19. The chain has TRBV2 and TRBJ1-5; 8 bases map to TRBD1. Sequenced material: peripheral blood. The CDR3 loop reads CASRWDRTVDQPQHF. CDR3 DNA sequence: TGTGCCAGCAGGTGGGACAGGACGGTAGATCAGCCCCAGCATTTT.